Included here is one TCR beta chain sequence, with context. The record originates from a study of blood T cell repertoires in COVID-19. For the study at large: PBMCs, B-cell-depleted T cells, or T cells provided the cDNA or gDNA that made up the material.

This CDR3 has 14 amino acids. V shed 2 bases and J 6 bases; nucleotides not matched to a gene: 3. The V gene's germline CDR1 is SGHNT and CDR2 YYREEE (reference sequence). Some clones are missing from TCRdb's copy, which holds only in-frame ones; the method was immunoSEQ multiplex PCR. The profile covers over 150,000 clones, with 75% to 85% appearing a single time and about an eighth taken by the ten largest. The clonotype comes from a woman aged 55-75 years with COVID-19, enrolled during active disease. Sequencing was performed on peripheral blood. V gene TRBV5-4 combines with J gene TRBJ1-4, with 8 bases matching TRBD1. The CDR3 loop is CASSFARGHEKLFF. CDR3 coding DNA: TGTGCCAGCAGCTTCGCCAGGGGGCATGAAAAACTGTTTTTT.